Below, 22 T cell receptor beta chains from the same sample are listed, as sequenced in a study of regulatory dendritic cells for organ transplantation. Generated by immunoSEQ multiplex PCR, the TCRdb table keeps only in-frame clones and is missing some. The sample has tens of thousands of clones, about 70% seen once. Sequenced material: memory CD4+ T cells from blood. The subset was: CD45RO+ memory T cells. These receptor sequences come from a human donor in good health.

The chain couples TRBV18 to TRBJ1-5, with D possibly TRBD1 on 5 matching bases. CDR1 is KGHSH and CDR2 is LQKENI in the germline V gene. V lost 4 bases and J 1 base, leaving 14 bases between the germline ends. This CDR3 comprises 16 residues. The CDR3 DNA sequence: TGTGCCAGCTCACTAGGGAGGGACCTGAGCAATCAGCCCCAGCATTTT. This gives the protein CASSLGRDLSNQPQHF.

The rearrangement joins TRBV11-2 to TRBJ1-3; TRBD1 aligns across 7 bases. The CDR3 consists of 17 residues. The germline V gene encodes CDR1 SGHAT and CDR2 FQNNGV. Trimming at V came to 4 bases and at J to 4 bases, leaving 13 bases not matched to a gene. The CDR3, as DNA: TGTGCCAGCAGCTCCTATCGGACAGGTCGGAGAGGAAACACCATATATTTT. Amino acids: CASSSYRTGRRGNTIYF.

The rearrangement links TRBV5-4 to TRBJ2-7; tentative D call: TRBD2 (6 bases). The CDR3 contains 16 residues. CDR1 SGHNT and CDR2 YYREEE come from the germline V gene (reference sequence). V was shortened by 4 bases and J by 1 base, with 18 bases between the two germline ends. The CDR3 bases are TGTGCCAGCAGCCCTGGAGGAAACCGGGGGTCCTACGAGCAGTACTTC. Translation: CASSPGGNRGSYEQYF.

The gene calls are TRBV5-1 and TRBJ2-5; 7 bases agree with TRBD1. CDR1 and CDR2 from the germline V gene are SGHRS and YFSETQ. The J segment lost 4 bases and the V segment lost 2 bases, leaving 5 bases of the junction unmatched. The CDR3 sequence is 14 residues long. CDR3 in DNA: TGCGCCAGCAGCTTAAGTCACAGGGGAGAGACCCAGTACTTC. Protein product: CASSLSHRGETQYF.

The chain uses TRBV2 and TRBJ2-5; 8 nucleotides agree with TRBD2. The CDR3 is 15 amino acids. Germline V CDR1 and CDR2: SNHLY, FYNNEI. V shed 7 bases, J shed 2 bases, and the junction held 9 bases outside the gene matches. DNA of the CDR3: TGTGCCAGCACTAAGGGCGGGGGGTTTCAAGAGACCCAGTACTTC. Protein sequence: CASTKGGGFQETQYF.

The rearrangement joins TRBV19 to TRBJ1-2; D is uncertain. The CDR3 length is 16 residues. The germline gives CDR1 LNHDA, CDR2 SQIVND (reference sequence). V gave up 5 bases and J gave up 6 bases, with 22 bases separating them. CDR3 DNA sequence: TGTGCCAGTAGTCCCCTTTCGGCCAGCGATCCTAATGGCTACACCTTC. It specifies CASSPLSASDPNGYTF.

This chain joins TRBV10-3 and TRBJ1-1; D possibly corresponds to TRBD1 (6 bases). The V end lost 0 bases, the J end lost 6 bases, and 8 bases lay between the germline ends. The germline CDR1 and CDR2 sequences are ENHRY and SYGVKD. The CDR3 totals 13 residues. DNA of the CDR3: TGTGCCATCAGTGAGTCCGCAGGGGCTGAAGCTTTCTTT. It encodes CAISESAGAEAFF.

The chain recombines TRBV19 with TRBJ2-7; unclear D gene. V was clipped by 6 bases and J by 5 bases, with 14 bases between them. Germline V gene lookup returns CDR1 LNHDA and CDR2 SQIVND (reference sequence). The CDR3 length is 13 residues. CDR3 nucleotides: TGTGCCAGTAGGCCACAGTCAACCGACGAGCAGTACTTC. Translating it yields CASRPQSTDEQYF.

This clone was seen a single time. The missing conserved phenylalanine or tryptophan at the end of this CDR3 makes a read error likely. The chain employs TRBV7-2 and TRBJ1-2; TRBD1 agrees at 8 bases. There are 14 residues in the CDR3. Germline CDR1 reads SGHTA; CDR2 reads FQGNSA. The V gene end was trimmed by 5 bases and the J gene end by 8 bases; junction bases not matched to a gene: 10. CDR3: CASSPGTGSGGYTL. CDR3 nucleotide sequence: TGTGCCAGCAGCCCAGGGACAGGTTCGGGGGGCTACACCCTC.

The DNA of the CDR3 is TGTGCCAGCAACCCGGGACTAGCGGGGGGCCAACGTCCCAATGAGCAGTTCTTC. As protein: CASNPGLAGGQRPNEQFF. The chain links TRBV2 to TRBJ2-1; TRBD2 aligns across 15 bases. V lost 7 bases, J lost 6 bases, and 13 bases stayed unmatched. The germline gives CDR1 SNHLY, CDR2 FYNNEI. This CDR3 comprises 18 residues.

The table lists this clone with a few counts. The rearrangement links TRBV6-5 to TRBJ1-2, with D possibly TRBD1 on 6 matching bases. Germline V gene lookup returns CDR1 MNHEY and CDR2 SVGAGI. V was cut by 0 bases and J by 8 bases, with 13 bases left in between. The CDR3 length is 14 residues. CDR3 sequence: CASSYSGRGRGYTF. The DNA of the CDR3 is TGTGCCAGCAGTTACTCGGGCAGGGGCCGCGGCTACACCTTC.

The chain couples TRBV20-1 to TRBJ1-4; unclear D gene. The length of the CDR3 is 11 residues. Germline V gene lookup returns CDR1 DFQATT and CDR2 SNEGSKA (reference sequence). V lost 7 bases, J lost 3 bases, and 6 bases lay in between. CDR3 residues: CSGESNEKLFF. The CDR3 region has the DNA TGCAGTGGAGAGTCTAATGAAAAACTGTTTTTT.

This clone is termed medium-sized. The chain combines TRBV4-1 with TRBJ2-1; 9 bases fit TRBD1. The J segment lost 12 bases and the V segment lost 3 bases, leaving 6 bases of the junction unmatched. This CDR3 contains 13 residues. Germline-derived CDR1 and CDR2 are MGHRA and YSYEKL. The CDR3 nucleotides are TGCGCCAGCAGCCAGGGGGACAGGGCAAGGCAGTTCTTC. Translated: CASSQGDRARQFF.

This chain connects TRBV6-4 to TRBJ1-2; 7 bases map to TRBD1. Germline-derived CDR1 and CDR2 are MRHNA and SNTAGT. The V gene end was trimmed by 2 bases and the J gene end by 8 bases; junction bases not matched to a gene: 11. The CDR3 contains 15 residues. The CDR3 DNA is TGTGCCAGCAGTGACACAGGGGACAGCCCTAGCGGCTACACCTTC. Its translation: CASSDTGDSPSGYTF.

The CDR3 DNA reads as TGTGCCACCAGCAGAGCGAGACAGGGGGGATTTGGGGAGACCCAGTACTTC. Its protein is CATSRARQGGFGETQYF. The chain joins TRBV15 to TRBJ2-5; 9 bases map to TRBD1. This CDR3 is built from 17 residues. In germline, CDR1 is LNHNV, CDR2 YYDKDF (reference sequence). The V segment lost 1 base and the J segment 5 bases; nucleotides outside the gene matches: 11. The variable domain in full, completed from reference TRBV15 and TRBJ2-5, reads DAMVIQNPRYQVTQFGKPVTLSCSQTLNHNVMYWYQQKSSQAPKLLFHYYDKDFNNEADTPDNFQSRRPNTSFCFLDIRSPGLGDTAMYLCATSRARQGGFGETQYFGPGTRLLVL.

The chain joins TRBV5-4 to TRBJ1-1, with 8 bases lining up with TRBD1. Per germline, CDR1 SGHNT and CDR2 YYREEE (reference sequence). Trimming at V came to 1 base and at J to 4 bases, leaving 3 bases not matched to a gene. This CDR3 comprises 14 residues. Written as DNA, the CDR3 is TGTGCCAGCAGCTTGCAACAGGGGGGCACTGAAGCTTTCTTT. Protein sequence: CASSLQQGGTEAFF.

The rearrangement links TRBV5-4 to TRBJ1-2; D is ambiguous. Germline V gene lookup returns CDR1 SGHNT and CDR2 YYREEE (reference sequence). The CDR3 has 12 amino acids. Trimming removed 0 bases from V and 5 bases from J, with 5 bases in between. CDR3 DNA sequence: TGTGCCAGCAGCTTGGACGGTTATGGCTACACCTTC. Residues: CASSLDGYGYTF.

This clone came up a few times. The chain recombines TRBV4-3 with TRBJ1-6; 8 bases match TRBD1. Losses at the gene ends were 3 bases for V and 9 bases for J; bases not matched to a gene: 1. The CDR3 loop spans 13 amino acids. Germline V gives CDR1 LGHNA, CDR2 YSLEER. The CDR3 DNA follows: TGCGCCAGCAGCCAGGACAGGGTTTCACCCCTCCACTTT. It is translated as CASSQDRVSPLHF.

The J gene is TRBJ1-5, the V gene TRBV28, with 8 nucleotides matching TRBD1. Germline CDR1 MDHEN, CDR2 SYDVKM. The CDR3 has 14 residues. V was clipped by 4 bases and J by 7 bases; unmatched bases: 6. DNA for the CDR3: TGTGCCAGCAGTTCGGGACAGGCTCGGCAGCCCCAGCATTTT. Encoded protein: CASSSGQARQPQHF. Using reference TRBV28 and TRBJ1-5 for the parts outside the CDR3, the full variable domain is DVKVTQSSRYLVKRTGEKVFLECVQDMDHENMFWYRQDPGLGLRLIYFSYDVKMKEKGDIPEGYSVSREKKERFSLILESASTNQTSMYLCASSSGQARQPQHFGDGTRLSIL.

V and J are TRBV7-8 and TRBJ2-3, with D tentatively TRBD2 (7 bases). V was shortened by 5 bases and J by 0 bases, with 21 bases between the two germline ends. The CDR3 runs to 18 residues. The V gene's germline CDR1 is SGHVS and CDR2 FQNEAQ. CDR3 amino acids: CASSTPGGGGLSTDTQYF. The DNA for the CDR3 is TGTGCCAGCAGCACCCCGGGGGGCGGGGGTCTTAGCACAGATACGCAGTATTTT.

This sequence joins TRBV19 and TRBJ2-3, with 15 bases matching TRBD2. Germline V gene data show CDR1 as LNHDA and CDR2 as SQIVND (reference sequence). Trimming took 7 bases from V and 0 from J; bases not matched to a gene: 8. This CDR3 is 18 amino acids long. The DNA for the CDR3 is TGTGCCAGTACCCGGACTAGCGGGGGGGCCTTTAGCACAGATACGCAGTATTTT. Translated: CASTRTSGGAFSTDTQYF.

The V and J genes are TRBV18 and TRBJ2-6, with D possibly being TRBD1 (5 bases). CDR1 KGHSH and CDR2 LQKENI come from the germline V gene. This CDR3 is 18 amino acids long. Trimming pared 3 bases from V and 4 bases from J, leaving 19 bases between. The CDR3 sequence is CASSPTGLSGAGANVLTF. Here the CDR3 DNA reads TGTGCCAGCTCACCCACCGGTCTCTCTGGGGCGGGGGCCAACGTCCTGACTTTC.